These T cell receptor beta chains were read from a single sample in a study of blood T cell repertoires in COVID-19. Profiled with immunoSEQ multiplex PCR; TCRdb holds only in-frame clones, not every one. Among almost 200,000 clones listed, 86% were seen once. The sample comprised peripheral blood. All receptors derive from a woman in her sixties or seventies with acute or convalescent COVID-19. CDR3s include the opening cysteine and the closing phenylalanine or tryptophan. The order of the fields is V gene, J gene, clone size, D gene, CDR3 protein, CDR3 DNA. The D gene is left open where the match is weak. The listing skips clone size in some rows; elsewhere it reads once, few, many or a size class.

>TRBV12-3/TRBV12-4|TRBJ2-5|NA|NA
CASRTGYQETQYF
TGTGCCAGCAGAACAGGGTACCAAGAGACCCAGTACTTC
>TRBV19|TRBJ1-3|once|NA
CATVSGKLGNTIYF
TGTGCCACCGTGAGCGGGAAGCTTGGAAACACCATATATTTT
>TRBV7-3|TRBJ2-3|NA|TRBD2
CASSLRGLAVSTDTQYF
TGTGCCAGCAGCTTAAGGGGTCTAGCGGTTAGCACAGATACGCAGTATTTT
>TRBV7-8|TRBJ1-1|NA|TRBD1
CASSYRQGAGAFF
TGTGCCAGCAGCTATCGACAGGGGGCAGGAGCTTTCTTT
>TRBV28|TRBJ2-7|NA|NA
CASSSWGRGRPYEQYF
TGTGCCAGCAGTTCCTGGGGTCGAGGGAGACCCTACGAGCAGTACTTC
>TRBV5-1|TRBJ1-6|NA|NA
CASSLRPPERNSPLHF
TGCGCCAGCAGCTTACGTCCCCCGGAGCGTAATTCACCCCTCCACTTT
>TRBV12-5|TRBJ1-1|few|TRBD1
CASGLVGGNTEAFF
TGTGCTAGTGGTTTGGTAGGGGGCAACACTGAAGCTTTCTTT
>TRBV11-2|TRBJ1-1|NA|TRBD1
CASSTTGGLNTEAFF
TGTGCCAGCAGCACGACAGGGGGCTTGAACACTGAAGCTTTCTTT
>TRBV5-1|TRBJ2-3|once|TRBD2
CASVPAAGGPMDTQYF
TGCGCCAGCGTTCCGGCAGCGGGAGGGCCCATGGATACGCAGTATTTT
>TRBV2|TRBJ2-1|NA|TRBD1
CASSVTGDSAEQFF
TGTGCCAGCAGCGTGACAGGGGACTCCGCTGAGCAGTTCTTC
>TRBV7-9|TRBJ2-2|NA|TRBD2
CASSSTSSGKGTNTGELFF
TGTGCCAGCAGTTCCACTTCTAGCGGGAAGGGGACGAACACCGGGGAGCTGTTTTTT
>TRBV5-6|TRBJ1-6|few|TRBD1
CASSSTGGRDRSPLHF
TGTGCCAGCAGCTCGACAGGGGGAAGGGATCGCTCACCCCTCCACTTT
>TRBV2|TRBJ1-5|NA|NA
CASSEGGRTNQPQHF
TGTGCCAGCAGTGAGGGGGGACGGACTAATCAGCCCCAGCATTTT
>TRBV24-1|TRBJ2-2|NA|NA
CATSDAIGELFF
TGTGCCACCAGTGATGCTATCGGGGAGCTGTTTTTT
>TRBV24-1|TRBJ1-5|NA|NA
CATSDPGRGDNQPQHF
TGTGCCACCAGTGATCCGGGGAGGGGTGACAATCAGCCCCAGCATTTT
>TRBV10-3|TRBJ2-2|NA|TRBD2
CAISESWGRGVNTGELFF
TGTGCCATCAGTGAGTCGTGGGGCCGGGGGGTGAACACCGGGGAGCTGTTTTTT
>TRBV25-1|TRBJ2-1|NA|NA
CASSGTANEQFF
TGTGCCAGCAGTGGGACTGCGAATGAGCAGTTCTTC
>TRBV24-1|TRBJ1-2|once|NA
CATSDFGQSYGYTF
TGTGCCACCAGTGATTTTGGACAGAGCTATGGCTACACCTTC
>TRBV14|TRBJ2-7|NA|NA
CASSQVPGHEQYF
TGTGCCAGCAGCCAAGTCCCCGGTCACGAGCAGTACTTC
>TRBV3-1/TRBV3-2|TRBJ1-2|once|NA
CASTLGRGHYGYTF
TGTGCCAGCACCCTTGGGAGGGGTCACTATGGCTACACCTTC
>TRBV11-2|TRBJ1-5|NA|NA
CASSLIPDQPQHF
TGTGCCAGCAGCTTAATCCCGGATCAGCCCCAGCATTTT
>TRBV18|TRBJ1-1|NA|NA
CASSPQAGTTEAFF
TGTGCCAGCTCACCACAGGCAGGGACTACTGAAGCTTTCTTT
>TRBV7-9|TRBJ1-5|NA|NA
CASNSNREGGNQPQHF
TGTGCCAGCAACTCTAACAGGGAAGGCGGCAATCAGCCCCAGCATTTT
>TRBV5-1|TRBJ2-7|NA|TRBD2
CASSLAGGSVEQYF
TGCGCCAGCAGCTTGGCGGGAGGAAGTGTCGAGCAGTACTTC
>TRBV7-9|TRBJ1-2|NA|NA
CASSKEAGRSGYTF
TGTGCCAGCAGCAAGGAGGCCGGGAGGTCTGGCTACACCTTC
>TRBV4-1|TRBJ1-2|NA|NA
CASSQLNLLGTDGEGYTF
TGCGCCAGCAGCCAATTAAACTTACTTGGGACTGATGGGGAGGGCTACACCTTC
>TRBV11-2|TRBJ2-7|NA|TRBD1
CASSAVRGQGNSYEQYF
TGTGCCAGCAGCGCTGTCCGGGGACAGGGAAATTCCTACGAGCAGTACTTC
>TRBV12-3/TRBV12-4|TRBJ1-1|few|NA
CANRRRMNTEAFF
TGTGCCAACCGGAGACGGATGAACACTGAAGCTTTCTTT
>TRBV15|TRBJ1-4|NA|TRBD1
CATSRGGQGEEKLFF
TGTGCCACCAGCAGAGGGGGACAGGGTGAGGAAAAACTGTTTTTT
>TRBV6-5|TRBJ1-1|NA|TRBD1
CASSRTGNTEAFF
TGTGCCAGCAGTCGGACAGGGAACACTGAAGCTTTCTTT
>TRBV5-1|TRBJ2-1|few|TRBD2
CASRGLASYNEQFF
TGCGCCAGCAGGGGACTAGCGAGCTACAATGAGCAGTTCTTC
>TRBV2|TRBJ1-1|NA|NA
CASRIRVSPTWAFF
TGTGCCAGCAGGATCAGGGTAAGCCCTACCTGGGCTTTCTTT
>TRBV5-1|TRBJ2-3|NA|TRBD2
CASSTTGGGTDTQYF
TGCGCCAGCAGTACAACAGGCGGGGGAACAGATACGCAGTATTTT
>TRBV5-3|TRBJ1-5|NA|TRBD1
CARSLGQGGCGNQPQHF
TGTGCCAGAAGCTTGGGACAGGGGGGATGCGGCAATCAGCCCCAGCATTTT
>TRBV27|TRBJ1-1|few|NA
CASSRTGFVNTEAFF
TGTGCCAGCAGTCGTACAGGGTTTGTGAACACTGAAGCTTTCTTT
>TRBV29-1|TRBJ1-1|few|NA
CSAGEFEAFF
TGCAGCGCCGGGGAATTTGAAGCTTTCTTT
>TRBV6-5|TRBJ2-2|NA|TRBD1
CASSYGTVTGELFF
TGTGCCAGCAGTTACGGGACAGTCACCGGGGAGCTGTTTTTT
>TRBV16|TRBJ1-4|few|TRBD1
CASSPGTGTEKLFF
TGTGCCAGCAGCCCCGGGACAGGGACTGAAAAACTGTTTTTT
>TRBV2|TRBJ1-2|once|NA
CASSSGRESIYGYTF
TGTGCCAGCAGTTCTGGACGGGAAAGCATCTATGGCTACACCTTC
>TRBV12-3/TRBV12-4|TRBJ1-1|NA|NA
CASSLDGEVAFF
TGTGCCAGCAGTTTAGACGGGGAGGTGGCTTTCTTT
>TRBV5-6|TRBJ2-6|NA|TRBD1
CASSFPTGTGANVLTF
TGTGCCAGCAGCTTCCCGACAGGGACTGGGGCCAACGTCCTGACTTTC
>TRBV11-2|TRBJ1-3|NA|NA
CASSLDSGNTIYF
TGTGCCAGCAGCTTAGACTCGGGAAACACCATATATTTT
>TRBV11-2|TRBJ2-5|NA|TRBD1
CASSQQGQGARETQYF
TGTGCCAGCAGCCAGCAGGGACAGGGGGCGCGAGAGACCCAGTACTTC
>TRBV2|TRBJ1-5|once|NA
CASSESGGQPQHF
TGTGCCAGCAGTGAAAGCGGCGGACAGCCCCAGCATTTT